The 18 T cell receptor beta chains listed next were all sequenced from one sample in a study of naive CD8 T cells in extremely preterm neonates. Deliveries were elective term cesareans at about 35-41 weeks, with no labor or membrane rupture. Sequenced by immunoSEQ multiplex PCR; TCRdb stores in-frame clones only, minus some. The sample lists around 7,300 clones; around nine tenths were seen once. Material for sequencing was naive CD8+ T cells from cord blood. The source of these receptors is a newborn in good health.

J is TRBJ2-4 and V is TRBV7-9; 10 positions match TRBD1. V dropped 5 bases and J dropped 0; count of bases not matched to a gene: 13. CDR1 is SEHNR, CDR2 FQNEAQ, per germline (reference sequence). The CDR3 is 19 amino acids. CDR3 sequence (DNA): TGTGCCAGCAGCGTTCCGGGACAGGGGCGAAAGGAAGCCAAAAACATTCAGTACTTC. This encodes CASSVPGQGRKEAKNIQYF.

The CDR3 region has the DNA TGCGCCAGCAGCTTGGGGACAGCTTCTAACTATGGCTACACCTTC. It encodes CASSLGTASNYGYTF. J is TRBJ1-2 and V is TRBV5-1; D perhaps matches TRBD1 (6 bases). This CDR3 contains 15 residues. Germline V lookup: CDR1 SGHRS, CDR2 YFSETQ. V was trimmed by 0 bases and J by 0 bases, leaving 9 bases between them.

The chain carries TRBV27 and TRBJ1-2; 8 bases fit TRBD1. Germline V gives CDR1 MNHEY, CDR2 SMNVEV (reference sequence). The ends lost 1 base at V and 8 bases at J; junction bases unmatched: 6. The CDR3 extends over 14 amino acids. The CDR3 bases are TGTGCCAGCAGTTTATATCAGGGGGCGCGGGGCTACACCTTC. This sequence encodes CASSLYQGARGYTF.

In this sample, this clone turned up once. V is TRBV7-8 and J is TRBJ2-7, with 12 bases matching TRBD2. CDR1 and CDR2 (germline): SGHVS, FQNEAQ. After removal of 5 bases from V and 4 bases from J, the junction contained 15 bases not matched to a gene. This CDR3 comprises 18 residues. CDR3 sequence (DNA): TGTGCCAGCAGCACCAATCGACTAGCGGGAGTTAGTCCTTACGAGCAGTACTTC. It yields the protein CASSTNRLAGVSPYEQYF. Full variable domain (remainder filled in from reference TRBV7-8 and TRBJ2-7): GAGVSQSPRYKVAKRGQDVALRCDPISGHVSLFWYQQALGQGPEFLTYFQNEAQLDKSGLPSDRFFAERPEGSVSTLKIQRTQQEDSAVYLCASSTNRLAGVSPYEQYFGPGTRLTVT.

This rearrangement joins TRBV11-2 to TRBJ2-3; possible D gene TRBD1, 5 bases. V lost 1 base, J lost 0 bases, and 5 bases lay in between. Germline lookup yields CDR1 SGHAT and CDR2 FQNNGV. CDR3 length: 14 residues. This CDR3 reads CASSLAGSTDTQYF. The DNA of the CDR3 is TGTGCCAGCAGCTTAGCAGGGAGCACAGATACGCAGTATTTT.

This clone was seen a single time. The gene calls are TRBV7-9 and TRBJ2-7; 7 bases align to TRBD1. Looked up from germline, CDR1 is SEHNR and CDR2 is FQNEAQ (reference sequence). With V trimmed by 3 bases and J by 3 bases, 2 bases remained unmatched. This CDR3 spans 13 amino acids. The CDR3 loop is CASSLDRNYEQYF. The CDR3 DNA sequence: TGTGCCAGCAGCTTGGACAGGAACTACGAGCAGTACTTC.

The chain combines TRBV4-1 with TRBJ2-3, with 7 bases aligning to TRBD2. The CDR3 runs to 16 residues. Looked up from germline, CDR1 is MGHRA and CDR2 is YSYEKL. The J segment lost 3 bases and the V segment lost 0 bases, leaving 6 bases of the junction unmatched. The CDR3 protein is CASSQDPGRETDTQYF. In DNA, the CDR3 is TGCGCCAGCAGCCAAGATCCAGGGAGGGAGACAGATACGCAGTATTTT.

The chain recombines TRBV2 with TRBJ1-3; no firm D call. This CDR3 region has 14 residues. Trimming removed 3 bases from V and 0 bases from J, with 6 bases in between. Germline V lookup: CDR1 SNHLY, CDR2 FYNNEI. The CDR3 region is CASSDTSSGNTIYF. In DNA form, the CDR3 reads TGTGCCAGCAGTGATACCAGCTCTGGAAACACCATATATTTT. The variable domain in full, completed from reference TRBV2 and TRBJ1-3, reads EPEVTQTPSHQVTQMGQEVILRCVPISNHLYFYWYRQILGQKVEFLVSFYNNEISEKSEIFDDQFSVERPDGSNFTLKIRSTKLEDSAMYFCASSDTSSGNTIYFGEGSWLTVV.

The rearrangement links TRBV15 to TRBJ1-6; D is uncertain. Germline lookup yields CDR1 LNHNV and CDR2 YYDKDF (reference sequence). The CDR3 sequence is 14 residues long. V lost 1 base to trimming and J lost 8 bases, with 9 bases between them. CDR3 in amino acids: CATSRGEFDSPLHF. CDR3 DNA sequence: TGTGCCACCAGCAGAGGGGAGTTCGATTCACCCCTCCACTTT.

The chain employs TRBV5-1 and TRBJ1-2; perhaps TRBD1 as D (6 bases). With 5 bases removed from V and 2 bases from J, the gap between germline ends came to 7 bases. The CDR3 length is 12 residues. Germline values: CDR1 SGHRS, CDR2 YFSETQ. CDR3 DNA: TGCGCCAGCAGAGACAGGAACTATGGCTACACCTTC. Its translation: CASRDRNYGYTF.

V usage is TRBV29-1 and J usage is TRBJ1-1; D not certain. The CDR3 totals 12 residues. From germline, CDR1 is SQVTM and CDR2 ANQGSEA. V lost 6 bases and J 1 base, leaving 9 bases between the germline ends. The CDR3 is CSVARPNTEAFF. The CDR3 nucleotides are TGCAGCGTCGCGAGGCCGAACACTGAAGCTTTCTTT.

The CDR3 sequence: CATSSWADTGELFF. Written as DNA, the CDR3 is TGTGCCACCAGCAGCTGGGCCGACACCGGGGAGCTGTTTTTT. The gene calls are TRBV15 and TRBJ2-2; D gene unclear. The CDR3 has 14 amino acids. Germline CDR1 LNHNV, CDR2 YYDKDF (reference sequence). V lost 3 bases, J lost 3 bases, and 8 bases lay in between.

The chain has TRBV12-5 and TRBJ1-1, with a weak D call TRBD1 (6 bases). The V gene lost 7 bases and the J gene lost 1 base, with 16 bases spanning the gap. Looked up from germline, CDR1 is LGHNT and CDR2 is FRNRAP. There are 15 residues in the CDR3. The DNA of the CDR3 is TGTGCTAGTGCCCTCCCCGGGACAAGGAACACTGAAGCTTTCTTT. It yields the protein CASALPGTRNTEAFF.

This chain joins TRBV27 and TRBJ1-3; 8 positions match TRBD1. The CDR3 spans 16 residues. V gave up 5 bases and J gave up 3 bases; unmatched junction bases: 9. Germline CDR1 is MNHEY and CDR2 is SMNVEV (reference sequence). CDR3: CASSQGQGVGGNTIYF. The CDR3 DNA reads TGTGCCAGCAGTCAAGGACAGGGCGTGGGTGGAAACACCATATATTTT.

This clone was observed a single time. The V gene is TRBV27, the J gene TRBJ1-1; D remains ambiguous. Germline CDR1 is MNHEY and CDR2 is SMNVEV (reference sequence). Between the trimmed V and J ends, which lost 3 bases and 2 bases, there was a span of 4 bases. The CDR3 spans 12 residues. The CDR3 loop is CASSLTNTEAFF. Written as DNA, the CDR3 is TGTGCCAGCAGTTTGACAAACACTGAAGCTTTCTTT.

The chain employs TRBV11-2 and TRBJ2-1, with 9 bases fitting TRBD2. There are 16 residues in the CDR3. V was clipped by 1 base and J by 2 bases; unmatched bases: 3. CDR1 is SGHAT and CDR2 is FQNNGV in the germline V gene. The CDR3 is CASSLVRTSAYNEQFF. CDR3 nucleotide sequence: TGTGCCAGCAGCTTAGTGAGGACTAGCGCCTACAATGAGCAGTTCTTC.

CDR3 sequence: CASSVGLAGFTDTQYF. CDR3 bases: TGTGCCAGCAGCGTAGGACTAGCGGGGTTCACAGATACGCAGTATTTT. The gene calls are TRBV9 and TRBJ2-3, with TRBD2 identical over 11 bases. This CDR3 spans 16 amino acids. Germline V gives CDR1 SGDLS, CDR2 YYNGEE. J was trimmed by 2 bases and V by 0 bases; bases with no gene match: 2. Filled out from reference TRBV9 and TRBJ2-3, the complete variable domain reads DSGVTQTPKHLITATGQRVTLRCSPRSGDLSVYWYQQSLDQGLQFLIQYYNGEERAKGNILERFSAQQFPDLHSELNLSSLELGDSALYFCASSVGLAGFTDTQYFGPGTRLTVL.

This rearrangement joins TRBV10-3 to TRBJ2-3; 8 bases map to TRBD1. Germline CDR1 and CDR2: ENHRY and SYGVKD. CDR3 size: 15 residues. V was clipped by 7 bases and J by 1 base; unmatched bases: 7. CDR3 sequence reads: CAITVSTGGTDTQYF. DNA for the CDR3: TGTGCCATCACCGTTTCGACAGGGGGCACAGATACGCAGTATTTT.